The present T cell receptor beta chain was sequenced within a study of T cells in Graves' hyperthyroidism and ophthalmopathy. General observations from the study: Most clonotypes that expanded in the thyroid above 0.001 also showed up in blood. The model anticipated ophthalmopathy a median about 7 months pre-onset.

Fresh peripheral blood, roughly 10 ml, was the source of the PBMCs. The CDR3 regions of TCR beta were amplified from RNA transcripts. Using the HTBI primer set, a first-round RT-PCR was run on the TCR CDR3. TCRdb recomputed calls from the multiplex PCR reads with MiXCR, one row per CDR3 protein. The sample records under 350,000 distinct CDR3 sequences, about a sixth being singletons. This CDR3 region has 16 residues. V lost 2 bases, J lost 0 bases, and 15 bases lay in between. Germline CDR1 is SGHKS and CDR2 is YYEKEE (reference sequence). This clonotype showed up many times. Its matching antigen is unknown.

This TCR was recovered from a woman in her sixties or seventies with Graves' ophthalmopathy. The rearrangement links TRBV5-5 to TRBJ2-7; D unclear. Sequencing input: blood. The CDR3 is CASSLSEQKSSYEQYF. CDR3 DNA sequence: TGTGCCAGCAGCTTAAGCGAACAGAAGAGCTCCTACGAGCAGTACTTC.